Presented here are 8 T cell receptor beta chains from one specimen sequenced in a study of T cell responses to AZD1222 COVID-19 vaccine. Here immunoSEQ multiplex PCR was the method, and the copy in TCRdb shows in-frame clones only, minus some. In the table there are tens of thousands of clones, 70% to 85% of which are singletons. The sample here was peripheral blood, taken on day 0 of MenACWY control vaccination. These receptors originate from an adult in good health.

The chain joins TRBV19 to TRBJ2-5; 13 bases fit TRBD2. The CDR3 is 15 residues long. Germline assignment: CDR1 LNHDA and CDR2 SQIVND (reference sequence). J was trimmed by 3 bases and V by 5 bases; bases with no gene match: 3. In DNA form, the CDR3 reads TGTGCCAGTAGTGGAGGACTAGCGGGAGAAGAGACCCAGTACTTC. It encodes CASSGGLAGEETQYF.

V is TRBV18 and J is TRBJ1-5; D ambiguous. Trimming took off 1 base at V and 5 bases at J, with 9 bases between the two ends. The CDR3 extends over 14 amino acids. Germline V lookup: CDR1 KGHSH, CDR2 LQKENI. The CDR3 sequence is CASSPLTSDQPQHF. CDR3 DNA: TGTGCCAGCTCACCACTCACCTCCGATCAGCCCCAGCATTTT. The full variable domain, with the rest looked up from reference TRBV18 and TRBJ1-5, is NAGVMQNPRHLVRRRGQEARLRCSPMKGHSHVYWYRQLPEEGLKFMVYLQKENIIDESGMPKERFSAEFPKEGPSILRIQQVVRGDSAAYFCASSPLTSDQPQHFGDGTRLSIL.

The chain uses TRBV7-9 and TRBJ1-1, with D hard to call. CDR1 SEHNR and CDR2 FQNEAQ come from the germline V gene (reference sequence). This CDR3 spans 12 amino acids. Trimming shortened V by 1 base and J by 11 bases, and 11 bases separated the two germline ends. The CDR3 region has the DNA TGTGCCAGCAGCTTAGAAAAACTGGGGGCTTTCTTT. Protein sequence: CASSLEKLGAFF.

The J gene is TRBJ1-4, the V gene TRBV10-3; D may be TRBD1 (5 bases). CDR3 length: 13 amino acids. Trimming removed 4 bases from V and 11 bases from J, with 14 bases in between. CDR1 and CDR2 from the germline V gene are ENHRY and SYGVKD. For the CDR3, the DNA is TGTGCCATCAGTGGCCCAGGGAACGACAAACTGTTTTTT. This gives the protein CAISGPGNDKLFF.

This chain links TRBV5-6 with TRBJ2-3; D remains unclear. The CDR3 has 14 amino acids. Germline lookup yields CDR1 SGHDT and CDR2 YYEEEE. Trimming stripped 0 bases from V and 5 bases from J, with 10 bases between. The CDR3 nucleotides are TGTGCCAGCAGCTTGGTGTGGGATCGAGATACGCAGTATTTT. It translates to CASSLVWDRDTQYF.

This clone has only one observation. The chain employs TRBV28 and TRBJ1-1; 7 bases map to TRBD1. The CDR3 runs 14 residues. Trimming cost V 7 bases and J 0 bases; bases outside gene matches: 5. Germline CDR1 MDHEN, CDR2 SYDVKM. For the CDR3, the DNA is TGTGCCAGCATTCCAGGGGGGTTGAACACTGAAGCTTTCTTT. Protein: CASIPGGLNTEAFF.

In its sample, this clone was seen once. The gene calls are TRBV9 and TRBJ1-3; D possibly corresponds to TRBD1 (5 bases). Trimming left V 1 base short and J 0 bases short, with 14 bases between. The CDR3 extends over 17 amino acids. CDR1 SGDLS and CDR2 YYNGEE come from the germline V gene. CDR3 loop: CASSVFGAWTSGNTIYF. For the CDR3, the DNA is TGTGCCAGCAGCGTATTCGGGGCGTGGACCTCTGGAAACACCATATATTTT. The entire variable domain, with the rest obtained from reference TRBV9 and TRBJ1-3, is as follows: DSGVTQTPKHLITATGQRVTLRCSPRSGDLSVYWYQQSLDQGLQFLIQYYNGEERAKGNILERFSAQQFPDLHSELNLSSLELGDSALYFCASSVFGAWTSGNTIYFGEGSWLTVV.

This clone was recorded only once. The chain uses TRBV5-4 and TRBJ1-2; possible D gene TRBD1, 5 bases. The CDR3 extends over 13 amino acids. The germline V gene has CDR1 SGHNT and CDR2 YYREEE (reference sequence). Trimming took off 0 bases at V and 2 bases at J, with 5 bases between the two ends. CDR3: CASSLDRNYGYTF. The CDR3 region has the DNA TGTGCCAGCAGCTTGGACAGGAACTATGGCTACACCTTC.